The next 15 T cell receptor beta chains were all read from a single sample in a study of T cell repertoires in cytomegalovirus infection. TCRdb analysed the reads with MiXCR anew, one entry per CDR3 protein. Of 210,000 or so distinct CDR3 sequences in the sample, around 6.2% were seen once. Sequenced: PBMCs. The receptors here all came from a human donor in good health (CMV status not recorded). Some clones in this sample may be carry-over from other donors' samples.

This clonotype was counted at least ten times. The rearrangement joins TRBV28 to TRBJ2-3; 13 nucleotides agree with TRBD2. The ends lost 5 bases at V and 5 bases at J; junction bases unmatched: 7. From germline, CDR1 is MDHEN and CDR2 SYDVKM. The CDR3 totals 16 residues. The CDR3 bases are TGTGCCAGCAGTCGAACTAGCGGGGGGGCGGAAGATACGCAGTATTTT. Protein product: CASSRTSGGAEDTQYF.

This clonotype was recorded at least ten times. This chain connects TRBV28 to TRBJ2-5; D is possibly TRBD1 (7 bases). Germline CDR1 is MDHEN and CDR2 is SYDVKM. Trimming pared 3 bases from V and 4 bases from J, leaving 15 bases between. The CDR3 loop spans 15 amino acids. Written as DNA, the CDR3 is TGTGCCAGCAGTTTCAGGGGGGAACTGAGAGAGACCCAGTACTTC. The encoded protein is CASSFRGELRETQYF.

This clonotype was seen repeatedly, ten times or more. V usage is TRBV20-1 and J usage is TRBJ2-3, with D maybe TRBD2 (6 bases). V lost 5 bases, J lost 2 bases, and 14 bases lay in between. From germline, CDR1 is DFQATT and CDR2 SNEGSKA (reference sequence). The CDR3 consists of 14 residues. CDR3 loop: CSAESGLFTDTQYF. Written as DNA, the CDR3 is TGCAGTGCTGAATCGGGACTCTTCACAGATACGCAGTATTTT.

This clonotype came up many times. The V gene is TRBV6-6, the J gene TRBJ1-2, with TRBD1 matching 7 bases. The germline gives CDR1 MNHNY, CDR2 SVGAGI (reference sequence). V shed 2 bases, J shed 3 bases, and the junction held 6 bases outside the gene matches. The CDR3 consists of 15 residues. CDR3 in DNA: TGTGCCAGCAGTTACAGGGGGCGCATACACTATGGCTACACCTTC. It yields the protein CASSYRGRIHYGYTF.

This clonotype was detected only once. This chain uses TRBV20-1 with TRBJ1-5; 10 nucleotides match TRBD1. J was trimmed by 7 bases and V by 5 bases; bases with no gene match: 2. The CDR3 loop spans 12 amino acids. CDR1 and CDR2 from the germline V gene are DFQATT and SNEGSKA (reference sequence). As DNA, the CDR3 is TGCAGTGCTGGGGACAGGGGCCAGCCCCAGCATTTT. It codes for CSAGDRGQPQHF.

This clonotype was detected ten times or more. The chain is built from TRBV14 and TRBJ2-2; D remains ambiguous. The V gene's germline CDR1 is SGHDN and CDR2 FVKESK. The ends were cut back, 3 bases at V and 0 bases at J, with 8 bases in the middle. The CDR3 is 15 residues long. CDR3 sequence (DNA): TGTGCCAGCAGCCAGGTGGGCCCGAACACCGGGGAGCTGTTTTTT. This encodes CASSQVGPNTGELFF.

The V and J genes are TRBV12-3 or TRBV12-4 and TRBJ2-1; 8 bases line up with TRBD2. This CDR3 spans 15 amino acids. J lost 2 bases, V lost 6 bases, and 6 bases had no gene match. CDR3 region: CASRTSGGTYNEQFF. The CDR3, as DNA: TGTGCCAGCAGAACCAGCGGGGGAACCTACAATGAGCAGTTCTTC.

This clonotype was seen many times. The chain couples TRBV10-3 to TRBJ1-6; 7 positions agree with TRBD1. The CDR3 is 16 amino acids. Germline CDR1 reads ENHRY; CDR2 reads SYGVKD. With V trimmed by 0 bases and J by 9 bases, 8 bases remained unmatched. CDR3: CAISESRGGQTSPLHF. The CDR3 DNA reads TGTGCCATCAGTGAGTCCCGAGGGGGCCAAACTTCACCCCTCCACTTT.

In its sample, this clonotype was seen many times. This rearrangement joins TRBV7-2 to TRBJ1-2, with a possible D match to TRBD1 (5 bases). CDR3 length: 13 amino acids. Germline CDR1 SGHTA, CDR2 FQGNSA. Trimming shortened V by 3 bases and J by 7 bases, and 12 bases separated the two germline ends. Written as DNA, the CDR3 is TGTGCCAGCAGCTTGTCGGCAGGGATTGGCTACACCTTC. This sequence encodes CASSLSAGIGYTF.

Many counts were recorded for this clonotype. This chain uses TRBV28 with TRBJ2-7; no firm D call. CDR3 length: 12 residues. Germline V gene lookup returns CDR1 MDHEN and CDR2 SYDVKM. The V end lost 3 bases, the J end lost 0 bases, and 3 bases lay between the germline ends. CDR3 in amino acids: CASSFYSYEQYF. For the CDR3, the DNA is TGTGCCAGCAGTTTCTACTCCTACGAGCAGTACTTC.

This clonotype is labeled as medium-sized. The CDR3 region has the DNA TGTGCCAGCAGTGAATCGCGGGGGGGCCCCGGGGAGCTGTTTTTT. Protein sequence: CASSESRGGPGELFF. The rearrangement uses TRBV2 and TRBJ2-2; TRBD2 agrees at 9 bases. Germline loops: CDR1 SNHLY, CDR2 FYNNEI. V shed 2 bases, J shed 6 bases, and the junction held 4 bases outside the gene matches. The CDR3 loop spans 15 amino acids.

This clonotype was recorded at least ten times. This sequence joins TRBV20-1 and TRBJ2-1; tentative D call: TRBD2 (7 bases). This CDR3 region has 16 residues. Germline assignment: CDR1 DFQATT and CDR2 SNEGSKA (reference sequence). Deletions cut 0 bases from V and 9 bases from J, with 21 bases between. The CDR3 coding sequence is TGCAGTGCTAGAGACCAGGGGAGGGGGGGCCGAAGTGAGCAGTTCTTC. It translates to CSARDQGRGGRSEQFF.

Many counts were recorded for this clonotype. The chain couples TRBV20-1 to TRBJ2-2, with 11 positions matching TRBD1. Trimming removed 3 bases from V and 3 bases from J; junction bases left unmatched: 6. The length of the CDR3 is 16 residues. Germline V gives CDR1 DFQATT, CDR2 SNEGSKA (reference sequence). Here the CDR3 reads CSARDRGREDTGELFF. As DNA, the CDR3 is TGCAGTGCTAGGGACAGGGGGCGCGAGGACACCGGGGAGCTGTTTTTT.

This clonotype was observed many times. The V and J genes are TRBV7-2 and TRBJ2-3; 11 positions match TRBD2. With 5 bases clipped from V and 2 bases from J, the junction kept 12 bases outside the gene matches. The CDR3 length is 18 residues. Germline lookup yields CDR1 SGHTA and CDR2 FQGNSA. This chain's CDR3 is CASSHSSTSGGHTDTQYF. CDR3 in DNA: TGTGCCAGCAGCCACTCATCCACTAGCGGGGGACACACAGATACGCAGTATTTT.

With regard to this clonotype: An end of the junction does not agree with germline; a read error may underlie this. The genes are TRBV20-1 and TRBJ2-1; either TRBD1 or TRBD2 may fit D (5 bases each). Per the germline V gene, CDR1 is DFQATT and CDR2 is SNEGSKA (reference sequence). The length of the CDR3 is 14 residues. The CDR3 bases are TGCAGTGCTAGTGGGGGTAGCTCCTACAATGAGCGGTTCTTC. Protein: CSASGGSSYNERFF.